These 31 T cell receptor beta chains originate from one sample sequenced in a study of cytomegalovirus exposure and HLA in healthy donors. PCR primers comprised 60 Vbeta and 13 Jbeta primers. Only in-frame clones appear in the TCRdb table, and some are missing; sequencing was by immunoSEQ multiplex PCR. This table has hundreds of thousands of clones, 82% appearing once. Specimen: PBMCs. These receptors were obtained from a man aged 40-55 years in good health and CMV-seropositive.

V and J are TRBV10-2 and TRBJ2-7; the D gene is possibly TRBD2 (5 bases). Germline lookup yields CDR1 WSHSY and CDR2 SAAADI. With 10 bases removed from V and 7 bases from J, the gap between germline ends came to 20 bases. This CDR3 contains 13 residues. CDR3 coding DNA: TGCGCCACCCTAGGCCAAATCTCGGGGGAGCAGTACGTC. Translation: CATLGQISGEQYV.

V usage is TRBV10-3 and J usage is TRBJ2-3; 9 nucleotides agree with TRBD2. The CDR3 totals 15 residues. Per the germline V gene, CDR1 is ENHRY and CDR2 is SYGVKD. The ends lost 4 bases at V and 5 bases at J; junction bases unmatched: 7. The CDR3 spells CAISAGLARGDTQYF. In DNA form, the CDR3 reads TGTGCCATCAGTGCCGGACTAGCGAGGGGAGATACGCAGTATTTT.

This chain links TRBV2 with TRBJ2-7, with 10 bases fitting TRBD2. The V and J ends lost 4 bases and 3 bases, in that order; junction bases with no gene match: 3. The CDR3 runs to 14 residues. Germline V gene lookup returns CDR1 SNHLY and CDR2 FYNNEI. CDR3 in amino acids: CASSGTSGNYEQYF. CDR3 sequence (DNA): TGTGCCAGCAGTGGGACTAGCGGCAACTACGAGCAGTACTTC.

The chain employs TRBV5-1 and TRBJ1-5, with TRBD1 matching 8 bases. Germline V gene data show CDR1 as SGHRS and CDR2 as YFSETQ. CDR3 length: 15 residues. V shed 1 base, J shed 4 bases, and the junction held 4 bases outside the gene matches. CDR3 nucleotides: TGCGCCAGCAGCTTGTCGGACAGGGCGAATCAGCCCCAGCATTTT. Residues: CASSLSDRANQPQHF.

This clone was found once. The rearrangement uses TRBV7-9 and TRBJ2-1, with D tentatively TRBD2 (6 bases). Germline assignment: CDR1 SEHNR and CDR2 FQNEAQ (reference sequence). The CDR3 has 16 residues. The ends were cut back, 5 bases at V and 6 bases at J, with 20 bases in the middle. As DNA, the CDR3 is TGTGCCAGCAGCCCTATGGTCGGCGGGATAGTCAATGAGCAGTTCTTC. Translated, it gives CASSPMVGGIVNEQFF.

V is TRBV2 and J is TRBJ2-7; D is possibly TRBD1 (6 bases). CDR1 and CDR2 (germline): SNHLY, FYNNEI. This CDR3 has 13 residues. The V end was cut by 5 bases, the J end by 6 bases, with 14 bases between. Here the CDR3 reads CASSRRQECEQYV. In DNA, the CDR3 is TGTGCCAGCAGTCGTCGACAGGAATGCGAGCAGTACGTC.

This clone was observed a few times. The J gene is TRBJ2-5, the V gene TRBV30; 12 positions match TRBD2. CDR3 length equals 15 residues. The V and J ends lost 4 bases and 4 bases, in that order; junction bases with no gene match: 7. CDR1 is GTSNPN and CDR2 is SVGIG in the germline V gene (reference sequence). CDR3 DNA sequence: TGTGCCTGGACCCTACAGGGACTAGCGGGAGAGACCCAGTACTTC. The encoded protein is CAWTLQGLAGETQYF. Full variable domain (remainder filled in from reference TRBV30 and TRBJ2-5): SQTIHQWPATLVQPVGSPLSLECTVEGTSNPNLYWYRQAAGRGLQLLFYSVGIGQISSEVPQNLSASRPQDRQFILSSKKLLLSDSGFYLCAWTLQGLAGETQYFGPGTRLLVL.

CDR3 DNA: TGTGCCAGCAGAGAGGCGGCGGAGATTAACACTGAAGCTTTCTTT. Protein sequence: CASREAAEINTEAFF. V usage is TRBV7-9 and J usage is TRBJ1-1; D is unresolved. This CDR3 is built from 15 residues. V lost 6 bases and J lost 2, with 16 bases in between. CDR1 is SEHNR, CDR2 FQNEAQ, per germline (reference sequence).

In its sample, this clone was seen once. V usage is TRBV11-2 and J usage is TRBJ2-2; 11 nucleotides agree with TRBD2. The CDR3 covers 17 residues. V lost 5 bases to trimming and J lost 0 bases; unmatched junction nucleotides: 5. CDR1 and CDR2 from the germline V gene are SGHAT and FQNNGV. CDR3 sequence: CASSPLAGVTNTGELFF. CDR3 DNA sequence: TGTGCCAGCAGCCCACTAGCGGGAGTTACGAACACCGGGGAGCTGTTTTTT.

The rearrangement joins TRBV7-9 to TRBJ1-1; the D gene is possibly TRBD1 (5 bases). The V end lost 7 bases, the J end lost 3 bases, and 15 bases lay between the germline ends. CDR3 size: 14 residues. From germline, CDR1 is SEHNR and CDR2 FQNEAQ (reference sequence). The CDR3 here is CASTLGGTYTEAFF. In DNA, the CDR3 is TGTGCCAGCACCCTCGGGGGGACGTACACTGAAGCTTTCTTT.

This chain uses TRBV10-2 with TRBJ1-2; D ambiguous. This CDR3 spans 13 amino acids. The germline V gene has CDR1 WSHSY and CDR2 SAAADI. V lost 8 bases and J 7 bases, leaving 17 bases between the germline ends. DNA for the CDR3: TGCGCCAGCGGCCCCGGGGTTAGTTTTGGCTACACCTTC. It yields the protein CASGPGVSFGYTF.

The J gene is TRBJ1-5, the V gene TRBV30, with D possibly being TRBD1 (5 bases). CDR1 GTSNPN and CDR2 SVGIG come from the germline V gene (reference sequence). The CDR3 has 14 residues. The ends were cut back, 2 bases at V and 3 bases at J, with 11 bases in the middle. The CDR3 protein is CAWSTTTVNQPQHF. As DNA, the CDR3 is TGTGCCTGGAGTACAACGACAGTCAATCAGCCCCAGCATTTT.

The rearrangement uses TRBV30 and TRBJ1-2; the D is unclear. Germline V gene data show CDR1 as GTSNPN and CDR2 as SVGIG (reference sequence). Trimming stripped 4 bases from V and 4 bases from J, with 10 bases between. The CDR3 covers 12 residues. CDR3 sequence reads: CAWNGVGYGYTF. CDR3 DNA: TGTGCCTGGAACGGGGTTGGCTATGGCTACACCTTC.

This clone was observed a few times. This chain links TRBV6-5 with TRBJ1-2; TRBD1 is a possible D gene (5 bases). The V gene's germline CDR1 is MNHEY and CDR2 SVGAGI. The CDR3 loop spans 13 amino acids. Between the trimmed V and J ends, which lost 6 bases and 4 bases, there was a span of 12 bases. The CDR3 DNA is TGTGCCAGCAGATCCACGGGGGTCTATGGCTACACCTTC. It encodes CASRSTGVYGYTF.

The chain joins TRBV2 to TRBJ2-2; D might be TRBD2 (5 bases). CDR3 size: 15 residues. V was trimmed by 4 bases and J by 4 bases, leaving 13 bases between them. Germline CDR1 SNHLY, CDR2 FYNNEI. CDR3 bases: TGTGCCAGCAGTGGGGCTAGAAGCGGCACCGGGGAGCTGTTTTTT. It encodes CASSGARSGTGELFF.

This clone appeared a few times. V and J are TRBV6-1 and TRBJ2-2, with no clear D. Looked up from germline, CDR1 is MNHNS and CDR2 is SASEGT. The CDR3 is made up of 12 amino acids. V was shortened by 6 bases and J by 1 base, with 3 bases between the two germline ends. The CDR3 nucleotides are TGTGCCAGCAGGAGGAACACCGGGGAGCTGTTTTTT. The encoded protein is CASRRNTGELFF.

The rearrangement uses TRBV11-2 and TRBJ2-1; 10 bases agree with TRBD2. V trimming: 7 bases; J trimming: 4 bases; junction bases outside the gene matches: 7. Per germline, CDR1 SGHAT and CDR2 FQNNGV. The CDR3 has 15 residues. The CDR3 loop is CASTSGRGSYNEQFF. CDR3 DNA: TGTGCCAGCACGAGCGGGAGGGGTTCATACAATGAGCAGTTCTTC. Together with reference TRBV11-2 and TRBJ2-1, the CDR3 gives the full variable domain: EAGVAQSPRYKIIEKRQSVAFWCNPISGHATLYWYQQILGQGPKLLIQFQNNGVVDDSQLPKDRFSAERLKGVDSTLKIQPAKLEDSAVYLCASTSGRGSYNEQFFGPGTRLTVL.

This rearrangement joins TRBV11-3 to TRBJ2-7; TRBD1 might be the D (5 bases). The length of the CDR3 is 12 residues. Trimming removed 2 bases from V and 4 bases from J, with 6 bases in between. Germline CDR1 and CDR2: SGHNT and YENEEA. CDR3 DNA sequence: TGTGCCAGCAGCTTACAGGGTTACGAGCAGTACGTC. Its translation: CASSLQGYEQYV.

This clone was observed a single time. J is TRBJ2-3 and V is TRBV29-1; 10 bases match TRBD2. V trimming: 1 base; J trimming: 4 bases; junction bases outside the gene matches: 5. Germline lookup yields CDR1 SQVTM and CDR2 ANQGSEA. The CDR3 runs 15 residues. CDR3 region: CSVEVAAGGADTQYF. In DNA, the CDR3 is TGCAGCGTTGAAGTTGCAGCGGGAGGGGCAGATACGCAGTATTTT.

CDR3 residues: CASSQSGSSYNEQFF. For the CDR3, the DNA is TGTGCCAGCAGCCAGAGCGGGAGCTCCTACAATGAGCAGTTCTTC. The chain is built from TRBV7-3 and TRBJ2-1; 8 positions match TRBD2. Germline-derived CDR1 and CDR2 are SGHTA and FQGTGA. This CDR3 spans 15 amino acids. The V gene end was trimmed by 5 bases and the J gene end by 0 bases; junction bases not matched to a gene: 3.

This clone came up once. V usage is TRBV6-5 and J usage is TRBJ1-2; weak D call: TRBD1 (5 bases). Germline V CDR1 and CDR2: MNHEY, SVGAGI. The CDR3 length is 12 residues. Trimming removed 2 bases at V and 5 bases at J, with 6 bases between. CDR3 region: CASSYKGYGYTF. The CDR3 DNA reads as TGTGCCAGCAGTTACAAGGGGTATGGCTACACCTTC.

The chain carries TRBV6-9 and TRBJ2-1; 9 bases are a match to TRBD2. With 3 bases clipped from V and 3 bases from J, the junction kept 9 bases outside the gene matches. The CDR3 loop spans 17 amino acids. The germline V gene has CDR1 MNHGY and CDR2 SVAAGI. The CDR3 here is CASSYFAASGNYNEQFF. CDR3 nucleotides: TGTGCCAGCAGTTACTTTGCCGCTAGCGGGAACTACAATGAGCAGTTCTTC.

The rearrangement joins TRBV29-1 to TRBJ1-2, with D maybe TRBD1 (6 bases). Germline V gene data show CDR1 as SQVTM and CDR2 as ANQGSEA. The CDR3 extends over 12 amino acids. Trimming removed 3 bases from V and 6 bases from J, with 11 bases in between. CDR3 nucleotide sequence: TGCAGCGTTGAGGTACAGGGCCATGGCTACACCTTC. Protein sequence: CSVEVQGHGYTF.

This chain joins TRBV29-1 and TRBJ1-1, with D possibly TRBD1 on 5 matching bases. From germline, CDR1 is SQVTM and CDR2 ANQGSEA. The germline V and J ends were trimmed by 2 bases and 7 bases, with 8 bases remaining between them. CDR3 length equals 11 residues. The CDR3 DNA reads TGCAGCGTTGAAACAACAGGTGAAGCTTTCTTT. This sequence encodes CSVETTGEAFF. Looking up the rest from reference TRBV29-1 and TRBJ1-1 gives the full variable domain: SAVISQKPSRDICQRGTSLTIQCQVDSQVTMMFWYRQQPGQSLTLIATANQGSEATYESGFVIDKFPISRPNLTFSTLTVSNMSPEDSSIYLCSVETTGEAFFGQGTRLTVV.

The CDR3 spells CASSLVGYKAFF. The CDR3 DNA is TGTGCCAGCAGTCTAGTCGGTTACAAAGCTTTCTTT. The chain employs TRBV6-5 and TRBJ1-1; D uncertain. Looked up from germline, CDR1 is MNHEY and CDR2 is SVGAGI. CDR3 size: 12 residues. V lost 5 bases to trimming and J lost 9 bases, with 13 bases between them.

This clone occurred once. The rearrangement links TRBV27 to TRBJ2-5, with D maybe TRBD1 (5 bases). The germline gives CDR1 MNHEY, CDR2 SMNVEV (reference sequence). The V end was cut by 6 bases, the J end by 2 bases, with 16 bases between. The length of the CDR3 is 15 residues. Here the CDR3 reads CASRPLGRTQETQYF. Written as DNA, the CDR3 is TGTGCCAGCAGGCCGTTAGGACGGACACAAGAGACCCAGTACTTC.

The V and J genes are TRBV6-5 and TRBJ2-5; D might be TRBD2 (6 bases). V lost 6 bases to trimming and J lost 5 bases, with 16 bases between them. This CDR3 is 14 amino acids long. Germline lookup yields CDR1 MNHEY and CDR2 SVGAGI. The CDR3 DNA follows: TGTGCCAGCAGCGGTGGAGGGGTTGGGGAGACCCAGTACTTC. It encodes CASSGGGVGETQYF.

This chain links TRBV7-3 with TRBJ2-3; 7 bases match TRBD2. The CDR3 is 17 residues long. Looked up from germline, CDR1 is SGHTA and CDR2 is FQGTGA. J lost 1 base, V lost 2 bases, and 9 bases had no gene match. The CDR3 here is CASSLHTTSLRTDTQYF. In DNA, the CDR3 is TGTGCCAGCAGCTTACATACGACTAGCTTGCGCACAGATACGCAGTATTTT. The full variable domain, with the rest looked up from reference TRBV7-3 and TRBJ2-3, is GAGVSQTPSNKVTEKGKYVELRCDPISGHTALYWYRQSLGQGPEFLIYFQGTGAADDSGLPNDRFFAVRPEGSVSTLKIQRTERGDSAVYLCASSLHTTSLRTDTQYFGPGTRLTVL.

This chain uses TRBV29-1 with TRBJ2-5; TRBD2 aligns across 10 bases. V lost 2 bases and J lost 5; bases outside the gene matches: 5. Germline assignment: CDR1 SQVTM and CDR2 ANQGSEA. The CDR3 is 14 amino acids. The CDR3 reads CSVESGRASETQYF. The CDR3 nucleotides are TGCAGCGTTGAAAGCGGGAGGGCTTCGGAGACCCAGTACTTC.

The chain uses TRBV10-3 and TRBJ2-7; D gene unclear. V was shortened by 3 bases and J by 4 bases, with 16 bases between the two germline ends. There are 15 residues in the CDR3. CDR1 is ENHRY, CDR2 SYGVKD, per germline. The DNA for the CDR3 is TGTGCCATCAGTGAATCACCCTGGAGAGGATACGAGCAGTACTTC. This encodes CAISESPWRGYEQYF.

This clone was observed a handful of times. The genes are TRBV11-2 and TRBJ2-7, with 13 bases identical to TRBD2. From germline, CDR1 is SGHAT and CDR2 FQNNGV. This CDR3 has 17 residues. J was trimmed by 5 bases and V by 4 bases; bases with no gene match: 11. The CDR3 DNA reads TGTGCCAGCAGCTCCCTCTCGACTAGCGGGAGGTACAACGAGCAGTACGTC. It encodes CASSSLSTSGRYNEQYV.